This TCR beta chain was sequenced during a study of technical replicates of blood from a handful of donors. V lost 0 bases and J lost 4, with 11 bases in between. Germline lookup yields CDR1 SGHDT and CDR2 YYEEEE. This CDR3 region has 15 residues. Assay used: immunoSEQ multiplex PCR; TCRdb lists only in-frame clones, some missing. The sample yields about 88,000 clones, just under 95% seen once. The clonotype was recovered from a human donor in good health. Source material: T cells isolated from PBMCs. The chain links TRBV5-6 to TRBJ2-1, with D perhaps TRBD1 (6 bases). The CDR3: CASSLGGQGYNEQFF. The CDR3 DNA reads as TGTGCCAGCAGCTTGGGCGGTCAGGGGTACAATGAGCAGTTCTTC.